Each of the 20 T cell receptor beta chains below was sequenced from the same sample in a study of blood T cell repertoires in COVID-19 (dated by TCRdb to about 2020). Library preparation used the immunoSEQ multiplex PCR assay. TCRdb took over this immuneACCESS table, retaining in-frame rearrangements with V and J assigned. Such tables are incomplete; in checked studies, under half of the missing clones stem from an unresolved V gene, and the remainder is unexplained. This sample comprises around 300,000 clones, 89% of them detected only once. The biggest ten clones account for less than 1% of the sample. The sequencing sample was made of peripheral blood. Source of these receptors: a woman between 35 and 50 years old who had recovered from COVID-19.

The rearrangement links TRBV10-3 to TRBJ2-7; D is possibly TRBD1 (5 bases). V shed 7 bases and J shed 2 bases, with 15 bases lying between them. The germline V gene encodes CDR1 ENHRY and CDR2 SYGVKD. CDR3 length equals 14 residues. The CDR3 coding sequence is TGTGCCATCAAACCAGACAGCAATACCTACGAGCAGTACTTC. Amino acids: CAIKPDSNTYEQYF.

The rearrangement joins TRBV2 to TRBJ1-6; 8 nucleotides agree with TRBD1. The length of the CDR3 is 13 residues. Germline V gives CDR1 SNHLY, CDR2 FYNNEI. Losses at the gene ends were 7 bases for V and 8 bases for J; bases not matched to a gene: 4. CDR3 bases: TGTGCCAGCAAGGAGACAGGGGATTCACCCCTCCACTTT. Protein product: CASKETGDSPLHF.

The chain combines TRBV7-2 with TRBJ2-2; D might be TRBD2 (6 bases). Germline-derived CDR1 and CDR2 are SGHTA and FQGNSA. The germline V and J ends were trimmed by 4 bases and 6 bases, with 9 bases remaining between them. The CDR3 contains 13 residues. Here the CDR3 DNA reads TGTGCCAGCAGCTCATCTAGCGCCGGGGAGCTGTTTTTT. Translation: CASSSSSAGELFF.

This clone is a singleton in its sample. The chain has TRBV6-5 and TRBJ1-3; TRBD1 is a possible D gene (5 bases). The CDR3 has 15 residues. Trimming shortened V by 2 bases and J by 1 base, and 9 bases separated the two germline ends. Germline V gene sequence: CDR1 MNHEY, CDR2 SVGAGI. DNA for the CDR3: TGTGCCAGCAGTTACCCAAGGGGATCTGGAAACACCATATATTTT. Protein: CASSYPRGSGNTIYF.

The gene calls are TRBV6-1 and TRBJ2-7, with 9 bases fitting TRBD2. Trimming removed 1 base from V and 3 bases from J; junction bases left unmatched: 4. Per germline, CDR1 MNHNS and CDR2 SASEGT. The CDR3 is 15 amino acids. The CDR3 is CASSEVAGAFYEQYF. CDR3 DNA sequence: TGTGCCAGCAGTGAAGTAGCGGGAGCTTTCTACGAGCAGTACTTC.

The J gene is TRBJ2-2, the V gene TRBV7-8; D is uncertain. V lost 5 bases and J lost 0, with 13 bases in between. The CDR3 extends over 16 amino acids. Germline-derived CDR1 and CDR2 are SGHVS and FQNEAQ. CDR3 in amino acids: CASSREFLSNTGELFF. The CDR3 DNA reads TGTGCCAGCAGCCGAGAGTTCCTATCGAACACCGGGGAGCTGTTTTTT.

The gene calls are TRBV18 and TRBJ2-1; 12 nucleotides agree with TRBD1. The V gene's germline CDR1 is KGHSH and CDR2 LQKENI. V trimming: 3 bases; J trimming: 9 bases; junction bases outside the gene matches: 6. The CDR3 spans 15 residues. The CDR3 coding sequence is TGTGCCAGCTCACCCGGGACAGGGGGCCCCGGTGAGCAGTTCTTC. Translating it yields CASSPGTGGPGEQFF.

CDR3: CASSRSRAGGNQPQHF. DNA of the CDR3: TGTGCCAGCAGTCGATCGAGAGCAGGGGGCAATCAGCCCCAGCATTTT. This chain uses TRBV28 with TRBJ1-5; D perhaps matches TRBD1 (6 bases). Per the germline V gene, CDR1 is MDHEN and CDR2 is SYDVKM. The CDR3 contains 16 residues. Trimming shortened V by 5 bases and J by 2 bases, and 16 bases separated the two germline ends. Full variable domain (rest looked up from reference TRBV28 and TRBJ1-5): DVKVTQSSRYLVKRTGEKVFLECVQDMDHENMFWYRQDPGLGLRLIYFSYDVKMKEKGDIPEGYSVSREKKERFSLILESASTNQTSMYLCASSRSRAGGNQPQHFGDGTRLSIL.

The genes are TRBV19 and TRBJ2-3; 11 bases match TRBD2. In germline, CDR1 is LNHDA, CDR2 SQIVND (reference sequence). Trimming cost V 8 bases and J 1 base; bases outside gene matches: 5. This CDR3 contains 15 residues. The CDR3: CASAGLAERTDTQYF. CDR3 DNA: TGTGCCAGTGCGGGACTAGCGGAGCGCACAGATACGCAGTATTTT.

The chain recombines TRBV30 with TRBJ1-1; D is ambiguous. CDR3 length equals 12 residues. V was clipped by 3 bases and J by 10 bases, with 15 bases between them. Germline V gene lookup returns CDR1 GTSNPN and CDR2 SVGIG (reference sequence). The CDR3 spells CAWSGVGRGAFF. The CDR3 nucleotides read TGTGCCTGGAGCGGGGTGGGTCGCGGAGCTTTCTTT.

The chain uses TRBV3-1 (or the pseudogene TRBV3-2) and TRBJ2-1; the match to TRBD2 covers 7 bases. Germline V CDR1 and CDR2: LGHDT, YNNKEL (reference sequence). V was pared by 4 bases and J by 14 bases, with 20 bases of the junction left unmatched. The CDR3 loop spans 16 amino acids. CDR3 nucleotides: TGTGCCAGCAGCCTGCAGCGGGGCGGGGCTCCCTGGGTGGAGTTCTTC. This translates into CASSLQRGGAPWVEFF.

The chain links TRBV5-1 to TRBJ2-2; D is possibly TRBD1 (5 bases). V shed 1 base and J shed 1 base, with 5 bases lying between them. Germline CDR1 is SGHRS and CDR2 is YFSETQ. CDR3 length: 14 residues. CDR3 in DNA: TGCGCCAGCAGCTTGACAGGGAACACCGGGGAGCTGTTTTTT. Protein sequence: CASSLTGNTGELFF.

V usage is TRBV5-1 and J usage is TRBJ2-2; possible D gene TRBD2, 7 bases. Germline CDR1 reads SGHRS; CDR2 reads YFSETQ. Trimming took 3 bases from V and 2 from J, leaving 14 bases between them. The CDR3 runs 16 residues. This CDR3 is CASSSSWGGNTGELFF. The CDR3 nucleotides read TGCGCCAGCAGCTCGTCTTGGGGGGGCAACACCGGGGAGCTGTTTTTT.

The V and J genes are TRBV24-1 and TRBJ1-1, with 11 bases lining up with TRBD1. The CDR3 totals 14 residues. J gave up 10 bases and V 0 bases, and 3 bases lay outside the gene matches. From germline, CDR1 is KGHDR and CDR2 SFDVKD. In DNA form, the CDR3 reads TGTGCCACCAGTGATTTGCTAGGGACAGGGGGAGCTTTCTTT. It encodes CATSDLLGTGGAFF.

As regards this clone: Other nucleotide sequences from this sample produce the same CDR3. The chain employs TRBV6-2 or TRBV6-3 and TRBJ2-1, with 10 bases lining up with TRBD2. The CDR3 runs to 15 residues. From germline, CDR1 is MNHEY and CDR2 SVGEGT. With 2 bases clipped from V and 6 bases from J, the junction kept 4 bases outside the gene matches. CDR3 region: CASSYGLAGVNEQFF. CDR3 nucleotides: TGTGCCAGCAGTTACGGGCTAGCGGGAGTCAATGAGCAGTTCTTC.

In this sample, this clone turned up once. The CDR3 sequence: CASSQGETQYF. The CDR3 region has the DNA TGTGCCAGCAGCCAGGGGGAGACCCAGTACTTC. The J gene is TRBJ2-5, the V gene TRBV6-5; D is possibly TRBD1 (6 bases). This CDR3 contains 11 residues. CDR1 and CDR2 from the germline V gene are MNHEY and SVGAGI. Trimming stripped 6 bases from V and 5 bases from J, with 7 bases between.

The chain combines TRBV4-2 with TRBJ1-6; TRBD1 is a possible D gene (6 bases). This CDR3 spans 15 amino acids. Germline V gene lookup returns CDR1 LGHNA and CDR2 YNFKEQ. Trimming shortened V by 0 bases and J by 7 bases, and 10 bases separated the two germline ends. The CDR3 nucleotides are TGTGCCAGCAGCCAAGACCAGGGGTGGAATTCACCCCTCCACTTT. As protein: CASSQDQGWNSPLHF.

This CDR3 reads CASSLKLADPIRGEQYF. The CDR3 DNA reads as TGTGCCAGCAGCTTAAAGCTAGCGGATCCGATTAGGGGCGAGCAGTACTTC. J is TRBJ2-7 and V is TRBV11-2, with 7 positions matching TRBD2. There are 17 residues in the CDR3. Germline V gene data show CDR1 as SGHAT and CDR2 as FQNNGV. The J segment lost 6 bases and the V segment lost 2 bases, leaving 16 bases of the junction unmatched.

The chain has TRBV18 and TRBJ2-1, with TRBD1 identical over 7 bases. Per the germline V gene, CDR1 is KGHSH and CDR2 is LQKENI. This CDR3 has 14 residues. The junction had 2 bases not matched to a gene; V was cut back by 2 bases and J by 4 bases. The CDR3 sequence: CASSPAGGYNEQFF. The CDR3 nucleotides read TGTGCCAGCTCACCAGCAGGGGGTTACAATGAGCAGTTCTTC.

The CDR3 region is CASSLQGGGEQYF. In DNA, the CDR3 is TGTGCCAGCAGCTTACAGGGGGGCGGCGAGCAGTACTTC. The V gene is TRBV11-2, the J gene TRBJ2-7, with a tentative D call TRBD1 (7 bases). This CDR3 comprises 13 residues. Germline loops: CDR1 SGHAT, CDR2 FQNNGV. V was shortened by 2 bases and J by 6 bases, with 11 bases between the two germline ends.